The subject of this entry is one TCR beta chain. Its antigen remains unidentified. Base quality data are lacking; no much larger clone is found one base away. V loses 4 bases of germline sequence and J loses 13 bases, and the interval between the two ends is 16 bases. The CDR3 measures 12 amino acids from cysteine to phenylalanine. Kept here is only the CDR3 DNA, which spans 36 bases and is read in frame from base 1. In the germline V gene, CDR1 corresponds to SGHTA and CDR2 to FQGNSA. The sample originates from a study of a mutant IDH1 vaccine in newly diagnosed glioma listed by TCRdb under 2021. Study-wide context: Patients were given eight vaccinations, in weeks 1, 3, 5, 7, 11, 15, 19 and 23, which matched visits V03 through V10. Longitudinal TCRB deep sequencing was done for about two dozen treated patients, wherever samples were available for exploratory analyses. Prior to enrollment, patients had been given standard therapy consisting of radiotherapy alone, temozolomide alone, or radiochemotherapy with temozolomide, with the combination given to most patients. Peripheral blood was drawn at six visits: V03 (baseline), V05, V07, V10, V12 and V13. Of the approximately 35 treated patients, about 62% were male and 37.5% were female, and a mean age of 40.4 years was recorded. Vaccination began 4-6 weeks after radiotherapy alone, or alongside temozolomide cycles in the chemotherapy-containing groups. Overall results and qualifications from the work: It was noted by the authors that analyses of patient blood samples could not be reproduced owing to sample limitations. Pseudoprogression seemed to be unrelated to changes in the top peripheral T cell clonotypes found by TCRB sequencing. PBMC samples for TCRB deep sequencing were selected based on availability. Vaccine-induced immune responses across multiple MHC alleles were detected in 93.3% of patients.

The time point label corresponds to: week 5, during vaccination. Every vaccine dose consisted of 300 ug of a 20-mer mutant IDH1 peptide in Montanide, administered subcutaneously together with topical imiquimod. The donors had newly diagnosed IDH1-mutant astrocytomas of WHO grade 3 or 4 that showed loss of nuclear ATRX. The samples were drawn from NOA16, a multicentre, single-arm, open-label phase I trial in Germany that tested a mutant IDH1 peptide vaccine in humans for the first time. Genomic DNA for TCRB sequencing was extracted from EDTA blood using the DNeasy Blood and Tissue Kit. The library was obtained by the immunoSEQ multiplex PCR assay. Rearranged TCR beta chain sequences were amplified using the hsTCRB Kit according to the manufacturer's protocol. TCRB libraries were sequenced on an Illumina MiSeq. As for the original processing: Demultiplexing, trimming and gene mapping were performed with the kit vendor's proprietary platform. TCRdb mirrors the immuneACCESS table, restricted to in-frame sequences. Some clones are absent from its copies; in checked studies, under half trace to an unresolved V gene, and the reason for the others is unknown. The DNA was the basis for D and trimming; V, J and clone size are from that table. The sample contains 30,000 to 35,000 clones, more than 55% of them found a single time. The ten top clones hold 11% of the sample.

This receptor was taken from a woman between 18 and 29 years old with glioma. Sequenced here: PBMCs, sampled from a glioma patient whose treatment included an IDH1 peptide vaccine. The V and J segments used are TRBV7-2 and TRBJ1-2, and TRBD1 may be the D gene, going by 5 matching bases. CDR3 protein: CASSSVRGVFTF. The sequenced DNA: TGTGCCAGCAGCTCGGTCCGAGGGGTTTTCACCTTC.